The present T cell receptor beta chain was sequenced within a study of control samples from healthy donors and cancer patients. The assay was immunoSEQ multiplex PCR, and TCRdb's table has in-frame clones only and misses some. Found here are roughly 95,000 clones, about 90% of them singletons; the top ten hold 12% to 15%. The receptor was isolated from a man aged 25-45 years in good health. The specimen was blood.

CDR3 DNA sequence: TGTGCCAGTAGTAGTATCAGCAGGACCTACGAGCAGTACTTC. Amino acid sequence: CASSSISRTYEQYF. The chain employs TRBV19 and TRBJ2-7, with D unclear. Germline CDR1 is LNHDA and CDR2 is SQIVND (reference sequence). The CDR3 has 14 amino acids. The V and J ends lost 4 bases and 2 bases respectively, with 12 bases between them.